This T cell receptor beta chain derives from a study of shared clonotypes between healthy human individuals. On this clone: The sample carries other DNA sequences with the same CDR3.

The naive CD8 subset, CD45RO-negative cells positively selected for CCR7, excluded terminally differentiated effector memory CD45RA+ cells. Profiled with immunoSEQ multiplex PCR; TCRdb holds only in-frame clones, not every one. The table has 2 million to 2.5 million clones, about 95% seen once. J lost 1 base, V lost 6 bases, and 2 bases had no gene match. This CDR3 is 15 amino acids long. Germline V gene data show CDR1 as LNHDA and CDR2 as SQIVND (reference sequence). What was sequenced was naive CD8+ T cells sorted from blood. The clonotype comes from a man between 18 and 29 years old in good health. This sequence joins TRBV19 and TRBJ2-5; 13 positions match TRBD2. The CDR3 DNA follows: TGTGCCAGTAGCTGGACTAGCGGGGGCCAAGAGACCCAGTACTTC. This codes for CASSWTSGGQETQYF.